Below are 18 T cell receptor beta chains sequenced from a single sample in a study of shared T cell receptors in the human thymus. The protocol was immunoSEQ multiplex PCR, while the TCRdb copy is restricted to in-frame clones and leaves out a portion. The sample yields 550,000 to 800,000 clones, approximately 83% seen once. These data are also associated with another study on human thymus T cells.

Specimen: thymocytes. These receptors were obtained from a girl less than two years old with a congenital heart defect.

This rearrangement joins TRBV5-4 to TRBJ1-1; D call uncertain. CDR1 is SGHNT and CDR2 is YYREEE in the germline V gene (reference sequence). CDR3 length: 14 amino acids. The V gene lost 4 bases and the J gene lost 1 base, with 11 bases spanning the gap. CDR3 bases: TGTGCCAGCAGCCCGCAGACACCGAACACTGAAGCTTTCTTT. Residues: CASSPQTPNTEAFF.

The genes are TRBV6-5 and TRBJ2-5; D possibly corresponds to TRBD1 (6 bases). CDR1 MNHEY and CDR2 SVGAGI come from the germline V gene. The CDR3 spans 15 residues. V was trimmed by 2 bases and J by 1 base, leaving 11 bases between them. The CDR3 region is CASSYGQGIQETQYF. As DNA, the CDR3 is TGTGCCAGCAGTTACGGTCAGGGGATCCAAGAGACCCAGTACTTC.

The V call is TRBV4-3, the J call TRBJ2-1; the match to TRBD2 covers 9 bases. CDR1 and CDR2 from the germline V gene are LGHNA and YSLEER. Trimming cost V 0 bases and J 6 bases; bases outside gene matches: 9. The CDR3 is made up of 17 amino acids. The CDR3 DNA is TGCGCCAGCAGCCAAGATGGAGCGGGGGGCCCCAGCAATGAGCAGTTCTTC. Protein product: CASSQDGAGGPSNEQFF.

The V call is TRBV6-6, the J call TRBJ1-2, with TRBD1 as a possible D gene (6 bases). V was shortened by 5 bases and J by 4 bases, with 8 bases between the two germline ends. The length of the CDR3 is 12 residues. In germline, CDR1 is MNHNY, CDR2 SVGAGI (reference sequence). The CDR3 bases are TGTGCCAGCAGTACAGGGCTCTATGGCTACACCTTC. Translating it yields CASSTGLYGYTF.

This clone was recorded a few times. The rearrangement joins TRBV7-2 to TRBJ1-5; the D gene is possibly TRBD1 (6 bases). In germline, CDR1 is SGHTA, CDR2 FQGNSA. The CDR3 loop spans 15 amino acids. V shed 1 base and J shed 4 bases, with 11 bases lying between them. CDR3 sequence reads: CASSLGPRGNQPQHF. In nucleotides, the CDR3 is TGTGCCAGCAGCTTAGGTCCCAGGGGTAATCAGCCCCAGCATTTT.

The V call is TRBV2, the J call TRBJ1-5; no definite D call. The CDR3 extends over 14 amino acids. Germline V gene lookup returns CDR1 SNHLY and CDR2 FYNNEI. Trimming shortened V by 3 bases and J by 6 bases, and 12 bases separated the two germline ends. CDR3 sequence reads: CASSDPGWAQPQHF. Here the CDR3 DNA reads TGTGCCAGCAGTGATCCAGGATGGGCTCAGCCCCAGCATTTT.

The rearrangement uses TRBV27 and TRBJ1-1, with 10 positions matching TRBD1. The length of the CDR3 is 15 residues. CDR1 and CDR2 (germline): MNHEY, SMNVEV (reference sequence). J was trimmed by 3 bases and V by 5 bases; bases with no gene match: 6. The CDR3 nucleotides are TGTGCCAGCAGTCCCAGGACAGGGGGGGACACTGAAGCTTTCTTT. Translated, it gives CASSPRTGGDTEAFF.

The rearrangement joins TRBV4-1 to TRBJ2-1; tentatively, D is TRBD1 (5 bases). From germline, CDR1 is MGHRA and CDR2 YSYEKL. The CDR3 sequence is 15 residues long. V gave up 1 base and J gave up 3 bases, with 10 bases separating them. This chain's CDR3 is CASSQVYQGYNEQFF. Written as DNA, the CDR3 is TGCGCCAGCAGCCAAGTTTATCAGGGCTACAATGAGCAGTTCTTC.

The V gene is TRBV2, the J gene TRBJ2-7, with 7 bases identical to TRBD1. The CDR3 has 15 amino acids. V dropped 6 bases and J dropped 2; count of bases not matched to a gene: 10. In germline, CDR1 is SNHLY, CDR2 FYNNEI. The CDR3: CASRDDRDLPYEQYF. The CDR3 coding sequence is TGTGCCAGCAGAGACGACAGGGATCTTCCCTACGAGCAGTACTTC.

The genes are TRBV10-3 and TRBJ1-5, with 7 nucleotides matching TRBD1. V shed 3 bases, J shed 2 bases, and the junction held 13 bases outside the gene matches. The CDR3 is made up of 18 amino acids. The germline CDR1 and CDR2 sequences are ENHRY and SYGVKD. The CDR3 protein is CAISETSVEGAGNQPQHF. CDR3 nucleotides: TGTGCCATCAGTGAAACATCGGTAGAGGGGGCCGGCAATCAGCCCCAGCATTTT.

V and J are TRBV11-2 and TRBJ2-1, with 7 bases fitting TRBD2. Looked up from germline, CDR1 is SGHAT and CDR2 is FQNNGV. The CDR3 is made up of 18 amino acids. Trimming took 6 bases from V and 4 from J; bases not matched to a gene: 18. In DNA form, the CDR3 reads TGTGCCAGCAGGCCATTGGGGCCCCGGGCTAGCGGTTACAATGAGCAGTTCTTC. This codes for CASRPLGPRASGYNEQFF.

In nucleotides, the CDR3 is TGTGCTAGTGGTTTGGTCAGGCCAGGGGACATGAACACTGAAGCTTTCTTT. Protein: CASGLVRPGDMNTEAFF. The rearrangement links TRBV12-5 to TRBJ1-1; a possible D gene is TRBD1 (6 bases). The CDR3 is made up of 17 amino acids. Trimming pared 0 bases from V and 0 bases from J, leaving 14 bases between. The germline V gene encodes CDR1 LGHNT and CDR2 FRNRAP.

The chain couples TRBV5-1 to TRBJ1-6; D remains unclear. Per germline, CDR1 SGHRS and CDR2 YFSETQ. The CDR3 is made up of 17 amino acids. V lost 1 base, J lost 10 bases, and 21 bases lay in between. The CDR3 DNA is TGCGCCAGCAGCTTGTCGCCTCACCGGGATCCTAAATCACCCCTCCACTTT. Encoded protein: CASSLSPHRDPKSPLHF.

The genes are TRBV4-1 and TRBJ2-7; the D gene is possibly TRBD2 (5 bases). The CDR3 loop spans 16 amino acids. Germline V lookup: CDR1 MGHRA, CDR2 YSYEKL. The V gene lost 1 base and the J gene lost 4 bases, with 17 bases spanning the gap. For the CDR3, the DNA is TGCGCCAGCAGCCAAGTTTCACATGAGGGTTGTTACGAGCAGTACTTC. Amino acids: CASSQVSHEGCYEQYF.

CDR3 loop: CASGLPEPAGYTF. DNA for the CDR3: TGTGCTAGTGGTTTGCCGGAGCCCGCTGGCTACACCTTC. The chain carries TRBV12-5 and TRBJ1-2, with no clear D. Trimming left V 2 bases short and J 7 bases short, with 11 bases between. Germline CDR1 and CDR2: LGHNT and FRNRAP. CDR3 size: 13 residues.

V gene TRBV27 combines with J gene TRBJ2-1; 12 bases align to TRBD2. This CDR3 contains 18 residues. V gave up 2 bases and J gave up 5 bases; unmatched junction bases: 10. Germline loops: CDR1 MNHEY, CDR2 SMNVEV (reference sequence). Written as DNA, the CDR3 is TGTGCCAGCAGTTTAGGGCGAAGACTAGCGGGGGAAGACAATGAGCAGTTCTTC. It encodes CASSLGRRLAGEDNEQFF.

The chain has TRBV11-2 and TRBJ1-1, with D possibly matching TRBD1 (5 bases). The CDR3 is made up of 14 amino acids. V lost 1 base to trimming and J lost 4 bases, with 10 bases between them. Germline CDR1 reads SGHAT; CDR2 reads FQNNGV. CDR3 DNA: TGTGCCAGCAGCTTAGTCACAGGTCTCACTGAAGCTTTCTTT. Encoded protein: CASSLVTGLTEAFF.

V gene TRBV6-1 combines with J gene TRBJ2-7, with D possibly matching TRBD1 (6 bases). V lost 8 bases and J 0 bases, leaving 14 bases between the germline ends. Germline assignment: CDR1 MNHNS and CDR2 SASEGT. The CDR3 runs to 14 residues. The CDR3 region is CASGQGPLSYEQYF. The CDR3 DNA follows: TGTGCCAGCGGCCAGGGGCCCCTCTCCTACGAGCAGTACTTC.